These 20 T cell receptor beta chains originate from one sample sequenced in a study of early T cells in non-severe SARS-CoV-2 infection. MiXCR was run by TCRdb on the 5' RACE reads, yielding one entry per CDR3 protein. This table has about 99,000 distinct CDR3 sequences, 16% appearing once. Material: whole blood. The receptor source for this set is an adult who was a healthcare worker with PCR-confirmed SARS-CoV-2 infection or an uninfected control (not recorded which).

J is TRBJ1-2 and V is TRBV6-2 or TRBV6-3; D is unclear. The V gene lost 6 bases and the J gene lost 4 bases, with 12 bases spanning the gap. The CDR3 totals 13 residues. The germline V gene has CDR1 MNHEY and CDR2 SVGEGT. CDR3 nucleotide sequence: TGTGCCAGCAGCCCTCGGCCTATCTATGGCTACACCTTC. Translated, it gives CASSPRPIYGYTF.

V usage is TRBV20-1 and J usage is TRBJ2-2; tentatively, D is TRBD1 or TRBD2 (5 bases each). CDR1 is DFQATT and CDR2 is SNEGSKA in the germline V gene (reference sequence). Trimming stripped 5 bases from V and 4 bases from J, with 20 bases between. The CDR3 totals 16 residues. CDR3: CSAVLPGRILTGELFF. The CDR3 DNA reads as TGCAGTGCTGTCCTCCCGGGACGGATACTCACCGGGGAGCTGTTTTTT.

This rearrangement joins TRBV5-1 to TRBJ1-6; D possibly corresponds to TRBD1 (5 bases). Trimming left V 0 bases short and J 10 bases short, with 11 bases between. From germline, CDR1 is SGHRS and CDR2 YFSETQ. The CDR3 sequence is 14 residues long. Written as DNA, the CDR3 is TGCGCCAGCAGCTTGGAACAGGCGGACTCACCCCTCCACTTT. Protein product: CASSLEQADSPLHF.

This chain joins TRBV6-2 or TRBV6-3 and TRBJ2-5; D is unclear. Per germline, CDR1 MNHEY and CDR2 SVGEGT. This CDR3 contains 12 residues. V was pared by 8 bases and J by 5 bases, with 12 bases between. CDR3 region: CASGQRWETQYF. The CDR3 DNA reads TGTGCCAGCGGCCAGAGATGGGAGACCCAGTACTTC.

The V call is TRBV20-1, the J call TRBJ2-2, with TRBD2 matching 11 bases. The CDR3 length is 18 residues. With V trimmed by 4 bases and J by 0 bases, 10 bases remained unmatched. Germline V lookup: CDR1 DFQATT, CDR2 SNEGSKA (reference sequence). The CDR3 loop is CSATTPGTSGSNTGELFF. CDR3 sequence (DNA): TGCAGTGCTACTACTCCCGGGACTAGCGGATCGAACACCGGGGAGCTGTTTTTT.

This clonotype was detected many times. The chain employs TRBV29-1 and TRBJ2-1; D is ambiguous. The CDR3 covers 13 residues. The germline CDR1 and CDR2 sequences are SQVTM and ANQGSEA. V dropped 8 bases and J dropped 5 bases, with 16 bases sitting between them. The DNA of the CDR3 is TGCAGCACTTACCATTATTATGACAATGAGCAGTTCTTC. This gives the protein CSTYHYYDNEQFF.

This clonotype was seen more than once but under ten times. The V and J genes are TRBV20-1 and TRBJ2-7, with D maybe TRBD1 (6 bases). V lost 4 bases and J lost 7, with 14 bases in between. Germline V gene data show CDR1 as DFQATT and CDR2 as SNEGSKA (reference sequence). CDR3 size: 12 residues. The CDR3 nucleotides read TGCAGTGCTAAAACGGACAGTGCTGAGCAGTACTTC. Translation: CSAKTDSAEQYF.

This clonotype was counted only a few times. This chain uses TRBV6-6 with TRBJ2-5, with a possible D match to TRBD2 (5 bases). V was shortened by 2 bases and J by 5 bases, with 9 bases between the two germline ends. The germline V gene has CDR1 MNHNY and CDR2 SVGAGI (reference sequence). The length of the CDR3 is 13 residues. CDR3 sequence: CASSYGERETQYF. The CDR3 DNA is TGTGCCAGCAGTTACGGGGAGAGGGAGACCCAGTACTTC.

The sample holds many counts of this clonotype. The V and J genes are TRBV24-1 and TRBJ1-4; D unresolved. Trimming stripped 1 base from V and 10 bases from J, with 6 bases between. The length of the CDR3 is 12 residues. Germline V CDR1 and CDR2: KGHDR, SFDVKD. CDR3: CATSDFGGKLFF. The DNA for the CDR3 is TGTGCCACCAGTGATTTCGGCGGAAAACTGTTTTTT.

This clonotype turned up a few times. The chain carries TRBV19 and TRBJ1-5; TRBD1 might be the D (6 bases). This CDR3 has 15 amino acids. V gave up 6 bases and J gave up 4 bases, with 16 bases separating them. Germline CDR1 reads LNHDA; CDR2 reads SQIVND (reference sequence). The DNA of the CDR3 is TGTGCCAGTAGACCCCCTAACAGGGCGAATCAGCCCCAGCATTTT. The encoded protein is CASRPPNRANQPQHF.

This clonotype was counted a few times. The chain is built from TRBV6-6 and TRBJ2-7; D not certain. The germline V and J ends were trimmed by 6 bases and 6 bases, with 18 bases remaining between them. The CDR3 has 14 residues. Germline-derived CDR1 and CDR2 are MNHNY and SVGAGI (reference sequence). For the CDR3, the DNA is TGTGCCAGCAGCCATCCTCCCGAGGTGTTCGAGCAGTACTTC. It is translated as CASSHPPEVFEQYF.

J is TRBJ1-4 and V is TRBV25-1; D not resolved. Germline V gene data show CDR1 as MGHDK and CDR2 as SYGVNS. The CDR3 runs to 18 residues. Trimming removed 1 base from V and 0 bases from J, with 15 bases in between. The CDR3 spells CASSEWGMGRTTNEKLFF. In DNA form, the CDR3 reads TGTGCCAGCAGTGAATGGGGAATGGGGAGGACAACTAATGAAAAACTGTTTTTT.

V gene TRBV7-2 combines with J gene TRBJ1-3, with a tentative D call TRBD1 (5 bases). V was trimmed by 2 bases and J by 7 bases, leaving 18 bases between them. This CDR3 has 16 amino acids. Germline V gene sequence: CDR1 SGHTA, CDR2 FQGNSA. For the CDR3, the DNA is TGTGCCAGCAGCTTATACCCGGGGCCTTCGGGGAACACCATATATTTT. Residues: CASSLYPGPSGNTIYF.

This clonotype was picked up a small number of times. The chain combines TRBV11-2 with TRBJ2-3, with 10 nucleotides matching TRBD2. Unmatched junction bases numbered 11, after V lost 8 bases and J lost 6 bases. Germline CDR1 is SGHAT and CDR2 is FQNNGV. The CDR3 is made up of 15 amino acids. The CDR3 DNA is TGTGCCAGCGCCATAGCGGGAGGCCCACAGGATACGCAGTATTTT. Protein sequence: CASAIAGGPQDTQYF.

This sequence joins TRBV2 and TRBJ2-2, with 8 bases that match TRBD2. The CDR3 consists of 15 residues. CDR1 is SNHLY, CDR2 FYNNEI, per germline. V lost 10 bases to trimming and J lost 4 bases; unmatched junction nucleotides: 11. This chain's CDR3 is CATTGGDTSTGELFF. The CDR3 bases are TGTGCCACCACGGGAGGGGACACTTCCACCGGGGAGCTGTTTTTT. Full variable domain (missing parts from reference TRBV2 and TRBJ2-2): EPEVTQTPSHQVTQMGQEVILRCVPISNHLYFYWYRQILGQKVEFLVSFYNNEISEKSEIFDDQFSVERPDGSNFTLKIRSTKLEDSAMYFCATTGGDTSTGELFFGEGSRLTVL.

This clonotype has a handful of counts. The J gene is TRBJ1-4, the V gene TRBV27, with 10 bases matching TRBD1. Germline values: CDR1 MNHEY, CDR2 SMNVEV (reference sequence). The junction had 3 bases not matched to a gene; V was cut back by 6 bases and J by 5 bases. This CDR3 region has 14 residues. The CDR3 DNA follows: TGTGCCAGCAGGCGGGACAGGGGAAATGAAAAACTGTTTTTT. It specifies CASRRDRGNEKLFF.

In this sample, this clonotype turned up many times. The genes are TRBV14 and TRBJ1-6; D may be TRBD1 (5 bases). The CDR3 loop spans 15 amino acids. The ends were cut back, 1 base at V and 5 bases at J, with 9 bases in the middle. Germline V gene sequence: CDR1 SGHDN, CDR2 FVKESK. In nucleotides, the CDR3 is TGTGCCAGCAGCCAAGTTCAGGGAAATAATTCACCCCTCCACTTT. This gives the protein CASSQVQGNNSPLHF.

The chain uses TRBV20-1 and TRBJ2-1, with D possibly TRBD1 on 5 matching bases. Germline values: CDR1 DFQATT, CDR2 SNEGSKA (reference sequence). There are 14 residues in the CDR3. Trimming removed 1 base from V and 5 bases from J, with 12 bases in between. The CDR3 bases are TGCAGTGCTAGAGTTGCAGGGATGAACAATGAGCAGTTCTTC. Its translation is CSARVAGMNNEQFF.

V usage is TRBV7-8 and J usage is TRBJ2-2; D may be TRBD2 (6 bases). V lost 4 bases, J lost 6 bases, and 15 bases lay in between. The CDR3 totals 15 residues. Germline V gene data show CDR1 as SGHVS and CDR2 as FQNEAQ. The CDR3 DNA follows: TGTGCCAGCAGCTCGGGACTCCCTGGGGCCGGGGAGCTGTTTTTT. Its translation: CASSSGLPGAGELFF.

This clonotype was counted a few times. The rearrangement joins TRBV29-1 to TRBJ1-5; D ambiguous. Trimming took off 7 bases at V and 0 bases at J, with 13 bases between the two ends. This CDR3 spans 14 amino acids. Germline values: CDR1 SQVTM, CDR2 ANQGSEA. CDR3 DNA: TGCAGCGCCACCATCGCAGATAGCAATCAGCCCCAGCATTTT. The encoded protein is CSATIADSNQPQHF.